This TCR beta chain emerged from a study of T cells in Graves' hyperthyroidism and ophthalmopathy. Hyperthyroidism, newly diagnosed and lasting under 2 months, affected patients aged 18 to 65. The PBMCs were taken from around 9 ml of fresh peripheral blood. Deletions cut 3 bases from V and 2 bases from J, with 14 bases between. The CDR3 is 15 residues long. Germline-derived CDR1 and CDR2 are MNHEY and SVGEGT. Study-level points and caveats: In the analysis, a 13 V-J model separated ophthalmopathy from stable hyperthyroidism.

This clonotype was counted ten times or more. Its antigen remains unidentified. TCR beta CDR3 regions were amplified from RNA. TCR CDR3 regions were first amplified by RT-PCR with HTBI primers. MiXCR was run by TCRdb on the multiplex PCR reads, yielding one entry per CDR3 protein. The sample contains tens of thousands of distinct CDR3 sequences, less than 50% of which appear only once. This receptor was obtained from a woman aged 50 to 60 with Graves' hyperthyroidism that later progressed to Graves' ophthalmopathy. The chain recombines TRBV6-2 or TRBV6-3 with TRBJ2-7, with a tentative D call TRBD2 (6 bases). The sequencing sample was made of blood. For the CDR3, the DNA is TGTGCCAGCAGTTATTGGACTACCGGCACCTACGAGCAGTACTTC. This sequence encodes CASSYWTTGTYEQYF.